What follows is one TCR beta chain and its context. Its cognate antigen is unknown. The data stem from a study of cytomegalovirus exposure and HLA in healthy donors. Notes on the study in general: With later analysis, a missense DCLRE1C variant became linked to TCR beta V- and J-gene trimming. Most of the CMV-associated TCR beta chains (in a later analysis) appeared to be HLA-restricted.

PCR was performed using 60 Vbeta and 13 Jbeta primers. This table comes from immunoSEQ multiplex PCR, and its TCRdb copy is limited to in-frame clones, with some not included. The table for this sample gives roughly 150,000 clones. The V gene's germline CDR1 is SGHTA and CDR2 FQGNSA. The CDR3 loop spans 15 amino acids. The junction had 4 bases not matched to a gene; V was cut back by 0 bases and J by 5 bases. The V and J genes are TRBV7-2 and TRBJ1-1, with TRBD1 matching over 9 bases. Sequences were obtained from PBMCs. The TCR comes from a woman in her fifties or sixties in good health and CMV-seronegative. The CDR3 DNA follows: TGTGCCAGCAGCTTAGCTGGGACAGGGAGGACTGAAGCTTTCTTT. Encoded protein: CASSLAGTGRTEAFF.